The TCR beta chain under discussion was sequenced for a study of T-cell memory formation after mild COVID-19. Overall study context: Across donors, TCR clusters were largely donor specific. General study points: Memory cells collected pre-infection included some clones that later responded, suggesting cross-reactive memory joined. A second wave expanding day 15 to 37 was CD4+-biased; contracting clones were balanced.

On this clonotype: What it binds is not known.

The junction had 2 bases not matched to a gene; V was cut back by 4 bases and J by 3 bases. The CDR3 consists of 13 residues. The V gene's germline CDR1 is SGHRS and CDR2 YFSETQ. TCRdb redid the calling of the 5' RACE reads with MiXCR, one entry per CDR3 protein. Of roughly 220,000 distinct CDR3 sequences in the sample, 9.5% were seen once. This sequence originates from a man aged 18 to 30 who had mild COVID-19 (a few samples of this study predate the infection). Cell type and time point are not known. The source material was PBMCs or a T cell subset sorted from them (not recorded which). The chain has TRBV5-1 and TRBJ1-1, with TRBD1 matching 8 bases. In nucleotides, the CDR3 is TGCGCCAGCAGCATACAGGGGGACACTGAAGCTTTCTTT. Protein: CASSIQGDTEAFF. The full variable domain, rest sourced from reference TRBV5-1 and TRBJ1-1, is KAGVTQTPRYLIKTRGQQVTLSCSPISGHRSVSWYQQTPGQGLQFLFEYFSETQRNKGNFPGRFSGRQFSNSRSEMNVSTLELGDSALYLCASSIQGDTEAFFGQGTRLTVV.